Given below is one TCR beta chain in context. These data originate in a study of chemoradiotherapy in HPV16-positive cancers. This CDR3 is 15 amino acids long. V was trimmed by 3 bases and J by 6 bases, leaving 18 bases between them. In germline, CDR1 is KGHSH, CDR2 LQKENI. Sequenced by immunoSEQ multiplex PCR; TCRdb stores in-frame clones only, minus some. The table records 30,000 to 45,000 clones, about four fifths of them present only once. This specimen was blood, taken from a patient who underwent chemoradiotherapy. The source is a human donor with HPV-associated anogenital cancer. J is TRBJ2-7 and V is TRBV18; TRBD1 is a possible D gene (7 bases). The DNA of the CDR3 is TGTGCCAGCTCACCCTCCCGCCAGGGGGGTGGCGAGCAGTACTTC. Translating it yields CASSPSRQGGGEQYF.